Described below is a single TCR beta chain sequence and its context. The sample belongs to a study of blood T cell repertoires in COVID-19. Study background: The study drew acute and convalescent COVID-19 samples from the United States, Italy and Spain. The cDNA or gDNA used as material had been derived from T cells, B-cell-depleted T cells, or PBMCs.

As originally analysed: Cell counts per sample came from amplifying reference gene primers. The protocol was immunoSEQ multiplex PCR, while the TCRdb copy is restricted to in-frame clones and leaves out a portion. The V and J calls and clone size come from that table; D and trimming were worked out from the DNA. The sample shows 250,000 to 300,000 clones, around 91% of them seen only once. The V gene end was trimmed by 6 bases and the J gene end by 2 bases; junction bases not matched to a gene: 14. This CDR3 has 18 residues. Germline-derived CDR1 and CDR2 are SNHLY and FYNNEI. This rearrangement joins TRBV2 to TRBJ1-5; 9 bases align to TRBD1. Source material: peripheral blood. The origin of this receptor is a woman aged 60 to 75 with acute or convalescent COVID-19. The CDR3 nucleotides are TGTGCCAGCAGGGGTACTTACAGGGGGCGTTTTGGCAATCAGCCCCAGCATTTT. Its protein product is CASRGTYRGRFGNQPQHF.